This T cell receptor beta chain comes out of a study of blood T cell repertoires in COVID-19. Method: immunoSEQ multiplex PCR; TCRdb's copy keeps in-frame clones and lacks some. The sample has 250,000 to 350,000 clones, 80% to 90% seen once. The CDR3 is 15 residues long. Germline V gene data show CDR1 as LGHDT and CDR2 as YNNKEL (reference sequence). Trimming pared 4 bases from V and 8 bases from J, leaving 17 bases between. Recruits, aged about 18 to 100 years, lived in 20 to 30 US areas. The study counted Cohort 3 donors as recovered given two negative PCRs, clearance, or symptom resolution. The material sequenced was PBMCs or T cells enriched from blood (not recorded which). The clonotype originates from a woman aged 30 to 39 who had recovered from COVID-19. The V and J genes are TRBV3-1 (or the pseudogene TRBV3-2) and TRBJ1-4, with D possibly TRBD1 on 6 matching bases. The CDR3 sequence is CASSLVRGTEEKLFF. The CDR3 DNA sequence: TGTGCCAGCAGCCTCGTCAGGGGAACGGAGGAAAAACTGTTTTTT.